These T cell receptor beta chains were read from a single sample in a study of blood T cell repertoires in COVID-19. Generated by immunoSEQ multiplex PCR, the TCRdb table keeps only in-frame clones and is missing some. The sample holds about 52,000 clones, 82% seen once. Material: peripheral blood. The receptors stem from a man aged 80 or over with COVID-19, enrolled during active disease. Each CDR3 is given with its conserved first and last residue. The order of the fields is J gene, CDR3 length, clone size, V gene, CDR3 protein. Clone size appears in some rows only: once, few, many, or a class for an expanded clone.

TRBJ2-7,17,-,TRBV28,CASSSDRDEIRAYEQYF
TRBJ1-4,16,-,TRBV7-2,CASSFDRGGLNEKLFF
TRBJ1-1,16,-,TRBV7-6,CASSLEATALNTEAFF
TRBJ2-7,11,-,TRBV2,CASSPSYEQYF
TRBJ2-3,14,few,TRBV10-3,CAITGGRDADTQYF
TRBJ1-4,15,-,TRBV18,CASSPPTATNEKLFF
TRBJ1-6,15,few,TRBV28,CASSKQGIVNSPLHF
TRBJ1-2,17,few,TRBV28,CASSRSLGQGSIYGYTF
TRBJ2-2,19,-,TRBV6-2/TRBV6-3,CASSYARLAGGGRDGELFF
TRBJ2-7,13,-,TRBV6-5,CASSLQGAYEQYF
TRBJ1-2,15,-,TRBV5-6,CASSLEATAIYGYTF
TRBJ1-3,17,once,TRBV10-3,CAISDPDWTVSGNTIYF
TRBJ2-1,17,once,TRBV4-3,CASSQYSRGQGINEQFF
TRBJ2-2,17,-,TRBV6-2/TRBV6-3,CASSYEASGGNTGELFF
TRBJ2-7,15,-,TRBV7-2,CASSLAAGKRYEQYF
TRBJ2-6,17,-,TRBV28,CAGGNRKQGLSANVLTF
TRBJ2-1,14,-,TRBV29-1,CSMIAGGPGNEQFF
TRBJ1-6,16,few,TRBV5-5,CASSLAGYSYNSPLHF
TRBJ2-5,15,-,TRBV7-9,CASSQRGGGPETQYF
TRBJ1-5,13,-,TRBV16,CASSSRLGQPQHF
TRBJ2-5,12,-,TRBV7-8,CASSPSRETQYF
TRBJ2-3,17,-,TRBV19,CASSRTSGRVSTDTQYF
TRBJ1-6,14,-,TRBV6-6,CASSYETGNSPLHF
TRBJ2-2,15,-,TRBV19,CASSTRTANTGELFF
TRBJ2-5,13,-,TRBV7-2,CASSLNAEETQYF